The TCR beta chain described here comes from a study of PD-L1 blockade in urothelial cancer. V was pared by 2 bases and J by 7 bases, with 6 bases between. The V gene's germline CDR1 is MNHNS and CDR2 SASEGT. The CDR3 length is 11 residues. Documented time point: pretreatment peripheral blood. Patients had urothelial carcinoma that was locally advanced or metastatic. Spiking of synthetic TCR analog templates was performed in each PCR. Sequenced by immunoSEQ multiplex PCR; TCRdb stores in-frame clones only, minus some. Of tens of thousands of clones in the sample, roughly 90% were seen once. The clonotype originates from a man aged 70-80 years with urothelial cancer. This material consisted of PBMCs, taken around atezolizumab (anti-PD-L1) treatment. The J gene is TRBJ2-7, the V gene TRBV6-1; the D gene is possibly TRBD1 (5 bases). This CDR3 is CASSEPGEQYF. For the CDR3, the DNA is TGTGCCAGCAGTGAACCAGGGGAGCAGTACTTC.